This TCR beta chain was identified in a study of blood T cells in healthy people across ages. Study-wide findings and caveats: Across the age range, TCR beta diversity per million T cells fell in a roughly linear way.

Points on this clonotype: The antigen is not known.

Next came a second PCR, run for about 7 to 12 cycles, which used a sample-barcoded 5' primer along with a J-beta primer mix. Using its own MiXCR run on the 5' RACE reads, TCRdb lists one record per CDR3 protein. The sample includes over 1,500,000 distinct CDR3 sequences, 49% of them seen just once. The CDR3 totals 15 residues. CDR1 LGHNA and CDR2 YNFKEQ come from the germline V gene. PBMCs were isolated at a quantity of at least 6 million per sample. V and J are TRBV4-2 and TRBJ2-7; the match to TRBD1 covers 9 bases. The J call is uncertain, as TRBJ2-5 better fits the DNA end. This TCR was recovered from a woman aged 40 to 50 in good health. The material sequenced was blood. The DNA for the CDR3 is TGTGCCAGCAACCACCCCTCGGACAGGGGAGAGACCCAGTACTTC. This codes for CASNHPSDRGETQYF.